Below, 20 T cell receptor beta chains from the same sample are listed, as sequenced in a study of cytomegalovirus exposure and HLA in healthy donors. Some clones are missing from TCRdb's copy, which holds only in-frame ones; the method was immunoSEQ multiplex PCR. The sample records fewer than 350,000 clones, approximately 88% being singletons. Material for sequencing was PBMCs. The receptor set was obtained from a woman aged 18-29 years in good health and CMV-seronegative.

The genes are TRBV6-1 and TRBJ2-5; D is perhaps TRBD1 (6 bases). Trimming stripped 2 bases from V and 5 bases from J, with 12 bases between. Germline V gene lookup returns CDR1 MNHNS and CDR2 SASEGT. This CDR3 is 14 amino acids long. CDR3 amino acids: CASSEPDRRETQYF. CDR3 coding DNA: TGTGCCAGCAGTGAACCGGACAGAAGGGAGACCCAGTACTTC.

The count of this clone is one. The chain joins TRBV14 to TRBJ2-7; TRBD2 aligns across 10 bases. After removal of 0 bases from V and 0 bases from J, the junction contained 14 bases not matched to a gene. The V gene's germline CDR1 is SGHDN and CDR2 FVKESK. The CDR3 runs to 20 residues. The CDR3 sequence: CASSQEDWSLASGSSYEQYF. The CDR3 DNA reads TGTGCCAGCAGCCAAGAAGACTGGTCATTGGCTAGCGGGAGCTCCTACGAGCAGTACTTC.

The V call is TRBV5-1, the J call TRBJ1-1; tentatively, D is TRBD1 (5 bases). The CDR3 is 14 amino acids. CDR1 is SGHRS, CDR2 YFSETQ, per germline. V was pared by 4 bases and J by 3 bases, with 13 bases between. The DNA of the CDR3 is TGCGCCAGCAGCCTAATAACAGGTGACACTGAAGCTTTCTTT. It is translated as CASSLITGDTEAFF.

The CDR3 DNA follows: TGTGCCAGCAGCCGGAGTTGGACTAGCGGAAGATACAATGAGCAGTTCTTC. Its protein product is CASSRSWTSGRYNEQFF. This chain connects TRBV2 to TRBJ2-1, with 10 bases aligning to TRBD2. The CDR3 is 17 amino acids. Germline loops: CDR1 SNHLY, CDR2 FYNNEI. J was trimmed by 4 bases and V by 6 bases; bases with no gene match: 12.

The sample holds a few counts of this clone. This chain uses TRBV5-4 with TRBJ1-6, with a weak D call TRBD1 (5 bases). This CDR3 is built from 13 residues. Trimming removed 4 bases at V and 12 bases at J, with 14 bases between. Germline-derived CDR1 and CDR2 are SGHNT and YYREEE (reference sequence). The CDR3 DNA follows: TGTGCCAGCAGCGAGTCGGCAGGGAAACCCCTCCACTTT. Protein product: CASSESAGKPLHF. Complete variable domain (other parts from reference TRBV5-4 and TRBJ1-6): ETGVTQSPTHLIKTRGQQVTLRCSSQSGHNTVSWYQQALGQGPQFIFQYYREEENGRGNFPPRFSGLQFPNYSSELNVNALELDDSALYLCASSESAGKPLHFGNGTRLTVT.

This chain connects TRBV9 to TRBJ1-1, with TRBD1 identical over 7 bases. Germline loops: CDR1 SGDLS, CDR2 YYNGEE. V shed 2 bases, J shed 8 bases, and the junction held 6 bases outside the gene matches. The CDR3 contains 13 residues. The CDR3 is CASSVSGQAEAFF. The DNA for the CDR3 is TGTGCCAGCAGCGTTAGCGGACAGGCAGAAGCTTTCTTT.

The chain is built from TRBV28 and TRBJ1-2; the match to TRBD1 covers 10 bases. The V gene's germline CDR1 is MDHEN and CDR2 SYDVKM. Trimming took 5 bases from V and 0 from J; bases not matched to a gene: 9. The length of the CDR3 is 17 residues. DNA of the CDR3: TGTGCCAGCAGTCCAACTGGACAGGGGGGACCTAACTATGGCTACACCTTC. This translates into CASSPTGQGGPNYGYTF.

This sequence joins TRBV28 and TRBJ2-5; no reliable D call. The CDR3 contains 10 residues. V was clipped by 4 bases and J by 12 bases, with 9 bases between them. Germline V gene lookup returns CDR1 MDHEN and CDR2 SYDVKM. The DNA of the CDR3 is TGTGCCAGCAGTTCTATTAAAGAGTACTTC. Translation gives CASSSIKEYF.

The J gene is TRBJ1-5, the V gene TRBV19; D is uncertain. CDR3 length: 16 amino acids. The V and J ends lost 6 bases and 5 bases respectively, with 20 bases between them. Germline assignment: CDR1 LNHDA and CDR2 SQIVND (reference sequence). CDR3 sequence: CASRPARGYGDQPQHF. The CDR3 region has the DNA TGTGCCAGTAGGCCCGCCCGCGGGTACGGGGATCAGCCCCAGCATTTT.

This clone appeared once. This chain connects TRBV19 to TRBJ1-1; D unclear. In germline, CDR1 is LNHDA, CDR2 SQIVND (reference sequence). The V gene lost 7 bases and the J gene lost 5 bases, with 14 bases spanning the gap. The CDR3 length is 13 residues. CDR3 sequence: CASTGGHWTEAFF. CDR3 in DNA: TGTGCCAGTACGGGCGGGCATTGGACTGAAGCTTTCTTT.

The chain employs TRBV5-6 and TRBJ2-7; TRBD1 agrees at 9 bases. Germline values: CDR1 SGHDT, CDR2 YYEEEE. This CDR3 is built from 14 residues. The junction had 4 bases not matched to a gene; V was cut back by 4 bases and J by 2 bases. Here the CDR3 reads CASSAGQGPYEQYF. The CDR3 DNA is TGTGCCAGCAGCGCGGGACAGGGTCCCTACGAGCAGTACTTC.

The CDR3 spells CASSPRGQGLNGYTF. The CDR3 nucleotides read TGTGCCAGCTCACCGCGGGGACAGGGACTTAATGGCTACACCTTC. The rearrangement uses TRBV18 and TRBJ1-2, with 9 bases lining up with TRBD1. The CDR3 spans 15 residues. V lost 3 bases, J lost 6 bases, and 8 bases stayed unmatched. Per the germline V gene, CDR1 is KGHSH and CDR2 is LQKENI.

CDR3 nucleotides: TGCAGCGTTGTTACAGGAGTCACTGAAGCTTTCTTT. It is translated as CSVVTGVTEAFF. The chain recombines TRBV29-1 with TRBJ1-1; a possible D gene is TRBD1 (5 bases). There are 12 residues in the CDR3. With 4 bases removed from V and 4 bases from J, the gap between germline ends came to 10 bases. Germline V gene sequence: CDR1 SQVTM, CDR2 ANQGSEA.

A remark on this clone: The same CDR3 can be traced to other DNA sequences in this sample. The rearrangement joins TRBV7-2 to TRBJ2-7; 8 nucleotides match TRBD2. Germline V gives CDR1 SGHTA, CDR2 FQGNSA. J gave up 2 bases and V 5 bases, and 5 bases lay outside the gene matches. The CDR3 extends over 14 amino acids. The CDR3 region is CASSPTSGTYEQYF. The CDR3 DNA is TGTGCCAGCAGCCCTACTAGCGGCACCTACGAGCAGTACTTC.

The rearrangement links TRBV6-6 to TRBJ2-7; no clear D gene. The CDR3 is 12 residues long. CDR1 MNHNY and CDR2 SVGAGI come from the germline V gene (reference sequence). Trimming shortened V by 6 bases and J by 3 bases, and 9 bases separated the two germline ends. Written as DNA, the CDR3 is TGTGCCAGCAGATCACCCAGCTACGAGCAGTACTTC. It encodes CASRSPSYEQYF.

The rearrangement joins TRBV28 to TRBJ1-4, with D maybe TRBD1 (5 bases). Germline CDR1 MDHEN, CDR2 SYDVKM. CDR3 length: 14 residues. V was shortened by 5 bases and J by 7 bases, with 14 bases between the two germline ends. For the CDR3, the DNA is TGTGCCAGCAGTCCAAAATCGACAGTTGAAAAACTGTTTTTT. Its translation: CASSPKSTVEKLFF.

The rearrangement links TRBV7-9 to TRBJ2-7; the D gene is possibly TRBD2 (6 bases). CDR1 is SEHNR and CDR2 is FQNEAQ in the germline V gene (reference sequence). The CDR3 loop spans 14 amino acids. V was cut by 1 base and J by 3 bases, with 10 bases left in between. The CDR3 reads CASSLEAGLYEQYF. The CDR3 DNA reads as TGTGCCAGCAGCTTAGAAGCGGGTCTCTACGAGCAGTACTTC.

The chain employs TRBV4-1 and TRBJ1-1; no reliable D call. Between the trimmed V and J ends, which lost 0 bases and 1 base, there was a span of 15 bases. CDR1 MGHRA and CDR2 YSYEKL come from the germline V gene. The CDR3 length is 17 residues. Written as DNA, the CDR3 is TGCGCCAGCAGCCAAGACTCAGAGAGGGCCTCGAACACTGAAGCTTTCTTT. Translation: CASSQDSERASNTEAFF.

The chain couples TRBV18 to TRBJ1-3, with a weak D call TRBD1 (5 bases). Trimming stripped 6 bases from V and 0 bases from J, with 9 bases between. CDR1 KGHSH and CDR2 LQKENI come from the germline V gene. The CDR3 extends over 14 amino acids. CDR3 in amino acids: CASSTGNSGNTIYF. CDR3 sequence (DNA): TGTGCCAGCTCCACAGGAAACTCTGGAAACACCATATATTTT.

This clone was observed a single time. The chain links TRBV29-1 to TRBJ2-3; 12 bases map to TRBD2. This CDR3 comprises 15 residues. CDR1 and CDR2 from the germline V gene are SQVTM and ANQGSEA. Trimming took 1 base from V and 1 from J; bases not matched to a gene: 0. The chain's CDR3 is CSVEGTSGGTDTQYF. The CDR3, as DNA: TGCAGCGTTGAAGGGACTAGCGGGGGCACAGATACGCAGTATTTT.